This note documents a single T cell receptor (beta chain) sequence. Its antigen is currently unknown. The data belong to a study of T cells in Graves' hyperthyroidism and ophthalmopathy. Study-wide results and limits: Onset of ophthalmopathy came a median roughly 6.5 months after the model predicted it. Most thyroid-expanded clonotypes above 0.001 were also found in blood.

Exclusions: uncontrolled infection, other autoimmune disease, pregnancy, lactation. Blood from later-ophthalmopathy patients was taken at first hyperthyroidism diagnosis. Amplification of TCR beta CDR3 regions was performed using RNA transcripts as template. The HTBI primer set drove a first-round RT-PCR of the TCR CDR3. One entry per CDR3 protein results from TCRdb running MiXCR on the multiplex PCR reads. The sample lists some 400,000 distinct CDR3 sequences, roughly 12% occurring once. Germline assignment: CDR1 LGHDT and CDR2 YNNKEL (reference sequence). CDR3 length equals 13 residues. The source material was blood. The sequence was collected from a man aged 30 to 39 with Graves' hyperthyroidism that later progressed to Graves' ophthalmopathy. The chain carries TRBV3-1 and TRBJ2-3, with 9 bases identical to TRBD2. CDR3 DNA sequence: TGTGCAGCCGGGACTAGCATGGCAGATACGCAGTATTTT. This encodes CAAGTSMADTQYF.